This note documents a single T cell receptor (beta chain) sequence. Losses at the gene ends were 7 bases for V and 6 bases for J; bases not matched to a gene: 7. This CDR3 region has 14 residues. CDR1 and CDR2 (germline): LNHDA, SQIVND (reference sequence). This specimen belongs to a study of blood T cell repertoires in COVID-19. Sequenced by immunoSEQ multiplex PCR; TCRdb stores in-frame clones only, minus some. The data contain around 150,000 clones, around four fifths of them seen just once; the ten biggest clones take up roughly 3.7%. This TCR was recovered from a woman older than 75 with acute or convalescent COVID-19. Sequenced material: peripheral blood. V usage is TRBV19 and J usage is TRBJ2-2, with 8 bases matching TRBD2. CDR3 sequence reads: CASKRREAAGELFF. For the CDR3, the DNA is TGTGCCAGTAAGCGGCGGGAGGCGGCCGGGGAGCTGTTTTTT.